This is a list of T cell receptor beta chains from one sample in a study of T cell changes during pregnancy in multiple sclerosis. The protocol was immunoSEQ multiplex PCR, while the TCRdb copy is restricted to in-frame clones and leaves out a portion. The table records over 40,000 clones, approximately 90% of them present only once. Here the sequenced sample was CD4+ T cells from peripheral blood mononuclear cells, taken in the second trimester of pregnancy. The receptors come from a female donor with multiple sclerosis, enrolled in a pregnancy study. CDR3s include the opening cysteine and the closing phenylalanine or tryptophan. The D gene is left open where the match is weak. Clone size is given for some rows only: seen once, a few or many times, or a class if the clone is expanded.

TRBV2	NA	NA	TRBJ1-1	CASITGSWNTEAFF	TGTGCCAGCATTACAGGGTCTTGGAACACTGAAGCTTTCTTT
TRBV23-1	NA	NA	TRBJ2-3	CASSQSKARRSTDTQYF	TGCGCCAGCAGTCAATCAAAGGCCCGGAGGAGCACAGATACGCAGTATTTT
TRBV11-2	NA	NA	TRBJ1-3	CASSLGLGTPGNTIYF	TGTGCCAGCAGCTTAGGACTTGGGACACCTGGAAACACCATATATTTT
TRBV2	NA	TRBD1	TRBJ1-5	CASSTGQGRDQPQHF	TGTGCCAGCAGTACCGGACAGGGTAGGGATCAGCCCCAGCATTTT
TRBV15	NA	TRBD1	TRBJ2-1	CATSRLRDRVYNEQFF	TGTGCCACCAGCAGACTACGGGACAGGGTTTACAATGAGCAGTTCTTC
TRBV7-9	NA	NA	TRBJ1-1	CASRVAGTNTEAFF	TGTGCCAGCAGGGTCGCCGGGACTAACACTGAAGCTTTCTTT
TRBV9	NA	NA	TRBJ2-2	CASGEINTGELFF	TGTGCCAGCGGGGAGATCAACACCGGGGAGCTGTTTTTT
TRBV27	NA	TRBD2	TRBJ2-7	CASQLAGKYEQYF	TGTGCCAGCCAACTAGCGGGGAAGTACGAGCAGTACTTC
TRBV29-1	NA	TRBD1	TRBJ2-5	CSVEQGATGTQYF	TGCAGCGTTGAACAGGGGGCGACTGGGACCCAGTACTTC
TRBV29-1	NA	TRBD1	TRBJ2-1	CSVRDRSAKQFF	TGCAGCGTTAGGGACAGATCGGCAAAGCAGTTCTTC
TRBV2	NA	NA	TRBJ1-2	CASSESGEPWGYTF	TGTGCCAGCAGTGAATCAGGGGAGCCTTGGGGCTACACCTTC
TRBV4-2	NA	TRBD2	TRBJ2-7	CASSQAQLAGFEQYF	TGTGCCAGCAGCCAAGCCCAACTAGCGGGATTCGAGCAGTACTTC
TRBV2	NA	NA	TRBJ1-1	CASSRMTGEAFF	TGTGCCAGCAGTAGGATGACAGGTGAAGCTTTCTTT
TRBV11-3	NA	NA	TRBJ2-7	CARSMHRDTTYEQYF	TGTGCCAGGTCCATGCACCGGGACACTACCTACGAGCAGTACTTC
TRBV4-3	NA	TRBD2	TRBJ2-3	CASSRLAGNTDTQYF	TGCGCCAGCAGCCGACTAGCGGGTAACACAGATACGCAGTATTTT
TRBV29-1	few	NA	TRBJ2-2	CSVRTEMNTGELFF	TGCAGCGTTCGGACAGAGATGAACACCGGGGAGCTGTTTTTT
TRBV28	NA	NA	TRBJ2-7	CASSSPHEQYF	TGTGCCAGCAGCTCCCCCCACGAGCAGTACTTC
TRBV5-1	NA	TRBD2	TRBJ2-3	CASSPGLTSTDTQYF	TGCGCCAGCAGCCCGGGACTAACTAGCACAGATACGCAGTATTTT
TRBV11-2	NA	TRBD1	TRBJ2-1	CASSLAGQVNNEQFF	TGTGCCAGCAGCTTAGCCGGACAGGTAAACAATGAGCAGTTCTTC
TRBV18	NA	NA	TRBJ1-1	CASSPRQENTEAFF	TGTGCCAGCTCACCACGACAGGAGAACACTGAAGCTTTCTTT
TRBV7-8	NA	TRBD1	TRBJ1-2	CASSRGQAYGYTF	TGTGCCAGCTCTAGGGGACAGGCCTATGGCTACACCTTC
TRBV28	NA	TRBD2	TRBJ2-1	CASSSGLASQFF	TGTGCCAGCAGTTCGGGACTAGCTTCCCAGTTCTTC
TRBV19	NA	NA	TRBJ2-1	CASSIGQGWEEQFF	TGTGCCAGTAGTATTGGGCAGGGTTGGGAAGAGCAGTTCTTC
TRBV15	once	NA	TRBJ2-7	CATSLGYYEQYF	TGTGCCACCTCCCTCGGTTATTACGAGCAGTACTTC
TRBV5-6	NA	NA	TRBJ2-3	CASSLPAGRGTDTQYF	TGTGCCAGCAGCTTGCCGGCTGGGCGAGGCACAGATACGCAGTATTTT
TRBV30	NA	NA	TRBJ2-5	CAWSVFGGVAETQYF	TGTGCCTGGAGTGTATTCGGGGGAGTAGCAGAGACCCAGTACTTC
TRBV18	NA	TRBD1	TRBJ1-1	CASSKDRGTEAFF	TGTGCCAGCTCGAAAGACAGGGGGACTGAAGCTTTCTTT
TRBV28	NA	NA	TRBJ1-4	CASAGTPYEKLFF	TGTGCCAGCGCCGGGACACCATATGAAAAACTGTTTTTT
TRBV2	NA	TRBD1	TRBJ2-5	CALRGQTQETQYF	TGTGCCTTAAGGGGACAGACCCAAGAGACCCAGTACTTC
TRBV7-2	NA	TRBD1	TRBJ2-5	CASSLNRGPETQYF	TGTGCCAGCAGCCTGAACAGGGGGCCAGAGACCCAGTACTTC
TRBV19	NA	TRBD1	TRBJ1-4	CASRDRGGTNEKLFF	TGTGCCAGCCGCGACAGGGGGGGGACTAATGAAAAACTGTTTTTT
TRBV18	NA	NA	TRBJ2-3	CASSIIGVSTDTQYF	TGTGCCAGCTCTATAATAGGGGTTAGCACAGATACGCAGTATTTT
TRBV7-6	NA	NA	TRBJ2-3	CASSLVLADTQYF	TGTGCCAGCAGCTTAGTTCTAGCGGATACGCAGTATTTT
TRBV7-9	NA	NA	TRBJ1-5	CASNPQDQPQHF	TGTGCCAGCAACCCCCAGGATCAGCCCCAGCATTTT
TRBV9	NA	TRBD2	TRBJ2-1	CASSVGAGGGREQFF	TGTGCCAGCAGCGTAGGAGCGGGAGGGGGTCGTGAGCAGTTCTTC
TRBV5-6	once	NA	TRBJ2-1	CASSFRILAKSNNEQFF	TGTGCCAGCAGCTTCCGAATTCTAGCGAAAAGTAACAATGAGCAGTTCTTC
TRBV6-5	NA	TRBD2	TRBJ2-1	CASSQGLAGTEQFF	TGTGCCAGCAGTCAGGGACTAGCGGGAACCGAGCAGTTCTTC
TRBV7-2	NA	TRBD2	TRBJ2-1	CASSSPGRATAGLFF	TGTGCCAGCAGCTCCCCCGGGAGGGCCACCGCCGGGCTGTTCTTC
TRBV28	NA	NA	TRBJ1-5	CASSLQGNQPQHF	TGTGCCAGCAGTCTCCAGGGCAATCAGCCCCAGCATTTT
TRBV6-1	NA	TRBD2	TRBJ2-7	CASSVPFSGIYEQYF	TGTGCCAGCAGTGTTCCCTTTAGCGGGATATACGAGCAGTACTTC
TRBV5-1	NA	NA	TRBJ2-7	CASSLAEGGSYEQYF	TGCGCCAGCAGCTTGGCCGAGGGGGGGTCCTACGAGCAGTACTTC
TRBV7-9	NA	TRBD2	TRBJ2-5	CASSLMASGSSGETQYF	TGTGCCAGCAGCTTAATGGCTAGCGGGAGCTCGGGAGAGACCCAGTACTTC
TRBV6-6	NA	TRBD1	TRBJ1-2	CAGRPGTGSYGYTF	TGTGCCGGCAGACCCGGGACAGGGAGCTATGGCTACACCTTC
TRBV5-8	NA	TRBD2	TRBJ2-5	CASSLGGSPLAEETQYF	TGTGCCAGCAGCTTGGGGGGCTCTCCACTAGCGGAAGAGACCCAGTACTTC
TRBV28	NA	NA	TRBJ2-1	CASSPQGSNEQFF	TGTGCCAGCAGTCCACAGGGTTCGAATGAGCAGTTCTTC
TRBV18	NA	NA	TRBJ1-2	CASSPPGRTTNYGYTF	TGTGCCAGCTCACCTCCCGGGAGGACCACTAACTATGGCTACACCTTC
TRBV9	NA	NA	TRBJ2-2	CASSGALAFTGELFF	TGTGCCAGCAGCGGGGCCCTAGCGTTTACCGGGGAGCTGTTTTTT
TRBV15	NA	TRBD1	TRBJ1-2	CATSRTGQGDGYTF	TGTGCCACCAGCAGAACGGGACAGGGGGATGGCTACACCTTC
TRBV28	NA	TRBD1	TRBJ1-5	CASSSPDRGRWAYSNQPQHF	TGTGCCAGCAGTTCCCCGGACAGGGGGCGTTGGGCTTATAGCAATCAGCCCCAGCATTTT
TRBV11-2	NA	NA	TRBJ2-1	CASSPLEGVPSYNEQFF	TGTGCCAGCAGCCCCCTAGAGGGGGTCCCCTCCTACAATGAGCAGTTCTTC
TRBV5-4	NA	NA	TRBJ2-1	CASRETRYNEQFF	TGTGCCAGCCGGGAGACGAGGTACAATGAGCAGTTCTTC
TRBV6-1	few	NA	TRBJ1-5	CASREVVFSNQPQHF	TGTGCCAGCAGGGAGGTGGTCTTTAGCAATCAGCCCCAGCATTTT
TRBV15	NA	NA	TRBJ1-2	CATSRDYRATNYGYTF	TGTGCCACCAGCAGAGATTACAGGGCCACAAACTATGGCTACACCTTC
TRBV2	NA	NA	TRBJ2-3	CASSELTGASQYF	TGTGCCAGCAGTGAATTAACGGGAGCATCGCAGTATTTT
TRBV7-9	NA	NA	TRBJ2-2	CASSLGGTGELFF	TGTGCCAGCAGCTTAGGAGGGACCGGGGAGCTGTTTTTT